A selection of T cell receptor beta chains follows, all from one sample in a study of T cell changes during pregnancy in multiple sclerosis. Some clones are missing from TCRdb's copy, which holds only in-frame ones; the method was immunoSEQ multiplex PCR. The data hold some 80,000 clones, with roughly 90% observed a single time. Sample: peripheral blood, taken in the first trimester of pregnancy. Every receptor here comes from a female donor in good health, enrolled as a control in a pregnancy study. The CDR3 runs from the conserved cysteine through the conserved F or W. The D gene is left open where the match is weak.

J gene: TRBJ2-5; D gene: .; V gene: TRBV7-2; CDR3 length: 14; CDR3 DNA: TGTGCCAGCAGCCGGGCCAGGGAAGAAGAGACCCAGTACTTC; CDR3 protein: CASSRAREEETQYF
J gene: TRBJ1-1; D gene: TRBD1; V gene: TRBV11-2; CDR3 length: 13; CDR3 DNA: TGTGCCAGCAGCTCACAGGGGGGCACTGAAGCTTTCTTT; CDR3 protein: CASSSQGGTEAFF
J gene: TRBJ1-4; D gene: TRBD1; V gene: TRBV6-5; CDR3 length: 14; CDR3 DNA: TGTGCCAGCAGTCCCAGGGGGCCCGAAGAAAAACTGTTTTTT; CDR3 protein: CASSPRGPEEKLFF
J gene: TRBJ2-2; D gene: .; V gene: TRBV7-9; CDR3 length: 16; CDR3 DNA: TGTGCCAGCAGCTCTACATACAGCGGTCGCACCGGGGAGCTGTTTTTT; CDR3 protein: CASSSTYSGRTGELFF
J gene: TRBJ1-2; D gene: .; V gene: TRBV6-5; CDR3 length: 15; CDR3 DNA: TGTGCCAGCTCCGAGCCGAGTTCCCCCGAGGGAGGCTACACCTTC; CDR3 protein: CASSEPSSPEGGYTF
J gene: TRBJ2-2; D gene: TRBD2; V gene: TRBV4-3; CDR3 length: 17; CDR3 DNA: TGCGCCAGCAGCCAAGGACTAGCGGGAGATGTCACCGGGGAGCTGTTTTTT; CDR3 protein: CASSQGLAGDVTGELFF
J gene: TRBJ2-1; D gene: TRBD2; V gene: TRBV30; CDR3 length: 14; CDR3 DNA: TGTGCCCAGGGGCTAGCGGGAGTAAGCAATGAGCAGTTCTTC; CDR3 protein: CAQGLAGVSNEQFF
J gene: TRBJ2-1; D gene: TRBD2; V gene: TRBV7-2; CDR3 length: 16; CDR3 DNA: TGTGCCAGCAGCTTAGCCGGGACTAGCCCCTACAATGAGCAGTTCTTC; CDR3 protein: CASSLAGTSPYNEQFF
J gene: TRBJ1-2; D gene: .; V gene: TRBV6-1; CDR3 length: 13; CDR3 DNA: TGTGCCAGCAGTGTGTGGACGGGGAATGGCTACACCTTC; CDR3 protein: CASSVWTGNGYTF
J gene: TRBJ1-5; D gene: .; V gene: TRBV15; CDR3 length: 15; CDR3 DNA: TGTGCCACCAGCAGAGAACACACAAGCAATCAGCCCCAGCATTTT; CDR3 protein: CATSREHTSNQPQHF
J gene: TRBJ2-7; D gene: TRBD1; V gene: TRBV7-8; CDR3 length: 14; CDR3 DNA: TGTGCCAGCAGCCAACATGGACAGGACTACGAGCAGTACTTC; CDR3 protein: CASSQHGQDYEQYF
J gene: TRBJ1-2; D gene: TRBD1; V gene: TRBV28; CDR3 length: 14; CDR3 DNA: TGTGCCAGCAGTCCGACCTCGACAGGGAATCGCTACACCTTC; CDR3 protein: CASSPTSTGNRYTF
J gene: TRBJ1-2; D gene: .; V gene: TRBV20-1; CDR3 length: 11; CDR3 DNA: TGCAGTGCTAAGGCGGGTAATGGCTACACCTTC; CDR3 protein: CSAKAGNGYTF
J gene: TRBJ1-1; D gene: .; V gene: TRBV28; CDR3 length: 13; CDR3 DNA: TGTGCCAGCAGTTTGAACCGACCGTCGGGAACTTTCTTT; CDR3 protein: CASSLNRPSGTFF
J gene: TRBJ2-2; D gene: TRBD2; V gene: TRBV28; CDR3 length: 16; CDR3 DNA: TGTGCCAGCAGTGATGTAGGACTAGCGGACACCGGGGAGCTGTTTTTT; CDR3 protein: CASSDVGLADTGELFF
J gene: TRBJ1-6; D gene: .; V gene: TRBV4-1; CDR3 length: 15; CDR3 DNA: TGCGCCAGCAGCCAAGGGGGGGTGGATAATTCACCCCTCCACTTT; CDR3 protein: CASSQGGVDNSPLHF
J gene: TRBJ1-2; D gene: TRBD1; V gene: TRBV6-6; CDR3 length: 16; CDR3 DNA: TGTGCCAGCAGGGAGGGGCAGGGGGGCCTTAACTATGGCTACACCTTC; CDR3 protein: CASREGQGGLNYGYTF
J gene: TRBJ2-1; D gene: TRBD2; V gene: TRBV9; CDR3 length: 16; CDR3 DNA: TGTGCCAGCAGCGTCTCTAGCGGGGGGGTATACAATGAGCAGTTCTTC; CDR3 protein: CASSVSSGGVYNEQFF
J gene: TRBJ1-2; D gene: TRBD1; V gene: TRBV30; CDR3 length: 16; CDR3 DNA: TGTGCCTGGAGTGTCCCCAGGACAGGGGTGGACTATGGCTACACCTTC; CDR3 protein: CAWSVPRTGVDYGYTF
J gene: TRBJ2-3; D gene: .; V gene: TRBV7-8; CDR3 length: 16; CDR3 DNA: TGTGCCAGCAGCCCTTACATAACACAGGGAACAGATACGCAGTATTTT; CDR3 protein: CASSPYITQGTDTQYF
J gene: TRBJ1-2; D gene: TRBD1; V gene: TRBV27; CDR3 length: 16; CDR3 DNA: TGTGCCAGCAGTTTGGTACAGGGGGAAGGTCGGGATGGCTACACCTTC; CDR3 protein: CASSLVQGEGRDGYTF
J gene: TRBJ1-4; D gene: .; V gene: TRBV2; CDR3 length: 18; CDR3 DNA: TGTGCCAGCAGCCCAAGTCGGGTCAGCGGTGCAACTAATGAAAAACTGTTTTTT; CDR3 protein: CASSPSRVSGATNEKLFF
J gene: TRBJ1-6; D gene: .; V gene: TRBV15; CDR3 length: 15; CDR3 DNA: TGTGCCACCAGCAGATCCGCGACAGTAAATTCACCCCTCCACTTT; CDR3 protein: CATSRSATVNSPLHF
J gene: TRBJ2-7; D gene: TRBD1; V gene: TRBV27; CDR3 length: 12; CDR3 DNA: TGTGCCAGCAGTCGGGACAGCTACGAGCAGTACTTC; CDR3 protein: CASSRDSYEQYF
J gene: TRBJ2-7; D gene: TRBD2; V gene: TRBV13; CDR3 length: 15; CDR3 DNA: TGTGCCAGCACCAATGGGCGGGAGGGCGCCTACGAGCAGTACTTC; CDR3 protein: CASTNGREGAYEQYF
J gene: TRBJ2-1; D gene: TRBD2; V gene: TRBV5-1; CDR3 length: 16; CDR3 DNA: TGCGCCAGCAGCTTTAGGCTTAAGGGAGGGTGGAATGAGCAGTTCTTC; CDR3 protein: CASSFRLKGGWNEQFF
J gene: TRBJ2-7; D gene: .; V gene: TRBV15; CDR3 length: 18; CDR3 DNA: TGTGCCACCAGCAGAGAGCTTAGTGGCGGGGCGAGCTCCTACGAGCAGTACTTC; CDR3 protein: CATSRELSGGASSYEQYF